This T cell receptor beta chain derives from a study of immune evolution from preneoplasia to lung adenocarcinoma. Whole-study results and caveats: From normal lung to invasive adenocarcinoma, top clone frequencies appeared to decrease.

Per germline, CDR1 SQVTM and CDR2 ANQGSEA. Trimming took off 7 bases at V and 6 bases at J, with 13 bases between the two ends. The CDR3 consists of 12 residues. Nucleic acids came from premalignant or tumor cells enriched by macro-dissection. In the case of this clone: Its antigen is currently unknown.

The repertoire was sequenced with immunoSEQ multiplex PCR; TCRdb's copy has only in-frame clones and lacks some. The sample lists tens of thousands of clones, roughly 70% seen once, with around 6% in the top ten. The sample consisted of FFPE invasive lung adenocarcinoma tissue. The receptor was isolated from a person in their 60s with invasive lung adenocarcinoma. Some clones in this sample may be carry-over from other donors' samples. The rearrangement uses TRBV29-1 and TRBJ2-1; no definite D call. This CDR3 reads CSAPSAANEQFF. The CDR3 DNA is TGCAGCGCACCCTCGGCAGCCAATGAGCAGTTCTTC.